The clone carrying this T cell receptor beta chain has just a few counts. Its target is unknown. The TCR beta libraries were generated through quantitative 5'-RACE incorporating molecular barcodes. One entry per CDR3 protein results from TCRdb running MiXCR on the 5' RACE reads. The data contain approximately 220,000 distinct CDR3 sequences, around 18% of them singletons. The source of the sample is a study of CD8 T cells in ankylosing spondylitis. Study-wide results and caveats: Clones linked to the disease showed a CD8+ phenotype. They occurred at relatively low frequencies in peripheral blood. Reactive arthritis synovial fluid and blood were previously reported to contain some motif variants. A motif in TCR beta, a set of about 8 highly homologous variants, appeared characteristic of ankylosing spondylitis blood. From matched ankylosing spondylitis synovial fluid, disease-linked clones were reportedly recovered at significantly enriched levels.

The TCR was taken from a male donor with ankylosing spondylitis. The material sequenced was blood, either unsorted or a sorted T cell fraction (not recorded which).

The CDR3 loop is CASSQSIGQGYAYEQYF. The CDR3 nucleotides are TGCGCCAGCAGCCAATCTATTGGGCAGGGTTACGCCTACGAGCAGTACTTC. V gene TRBV4-1 combines with J gene TRBJ2-7; possibly TRBD1 for D (5 bases). The CDR3 sequence is 17 residues long. Germline CDR1 reads MGHRA; CDR2 reads YSYEKL. The V end was cut by 2 bases, the J end by 2 bases, with 19 bases between.